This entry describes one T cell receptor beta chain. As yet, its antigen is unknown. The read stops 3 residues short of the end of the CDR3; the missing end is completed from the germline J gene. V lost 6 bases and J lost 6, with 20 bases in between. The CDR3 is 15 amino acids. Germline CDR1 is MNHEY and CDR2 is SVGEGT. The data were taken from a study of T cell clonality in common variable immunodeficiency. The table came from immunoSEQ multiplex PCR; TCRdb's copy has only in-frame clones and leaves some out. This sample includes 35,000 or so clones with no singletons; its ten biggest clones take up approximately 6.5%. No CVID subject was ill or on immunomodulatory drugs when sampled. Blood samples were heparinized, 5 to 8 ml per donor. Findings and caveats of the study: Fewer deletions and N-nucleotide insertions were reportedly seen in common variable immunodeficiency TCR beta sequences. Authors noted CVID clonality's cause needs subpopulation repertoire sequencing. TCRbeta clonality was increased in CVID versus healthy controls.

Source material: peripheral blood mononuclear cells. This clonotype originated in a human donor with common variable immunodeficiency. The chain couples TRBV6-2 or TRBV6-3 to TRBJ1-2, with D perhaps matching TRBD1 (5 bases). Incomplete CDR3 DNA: TGTGCCAGCAGGCCCTTCGAAGGGGTGGGGAATGGC. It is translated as CASRPFEGVGNG. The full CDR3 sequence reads CASRPFEGVGNGYTF.